The rows below give T cell receptor beta chains drawn from one sample of a study of response to subunit inactivated influenza vaccine. A single record per CDR3 protein comes from TCRdb applying MiXCR to the RT-PCR reads. This table has around 180,000 distinct CDR3 sequences, around 9.2% appearing once. The sequencing used non-naive T cells sorted from PBMCs, collected on the day of vaccination. These receptors were obtained from a man between 45 and 60 years old who received an inactivated influenza vaccine. CDR3s include the opening cysteine and the closing phenylalanine or tryptophan. The D gene is left open where the match is weak. The size entry is marked missing in some rows and otherwise reads once, few, many or a size class.

V gene: TRBV4-2
clone size: many
D gene: TRBD1
J gene: TRBJ2-5
CDR3 protein: CASSRGGQPQETQYF
CDR3 DNA: TGTGCCAGCAGCCGAGGGGGACAGCCACAAGAGACCCAGTACTTC

V gene: TRBV12-3/TRBV12-4
clone size: -
D gene: -
J gene: TRBJ1-3
CDR3 protein: CASSSFGVRSGNTIYF
CDR3 DNA: TGTGCCAGCAGTTCGTTCGGGGTCAGGTCTGGAAACACCATATATTTT

V gene: TRBV3-1
clone size: -
D gene: -
J gene: TRBJ2-2
CDR3 protein: CASSQGEAGELFF
CDR3 DNA: TGTGCCAGCAGCCAAGGGGAGGCCGGGGAGCTGTTTTTT

V gene: TRBV30
clone size: few
D gene: -
J gene: TRBJ2-2
CDR3 protein: CAWSVFATGELFF
CDR3 DNA: TGTGCCTGGAGTGTTTTTGCGACCGGGGAGCTGTTTTTT

V gene: TRBV4-1
clone size: many
D gene: -
J gene: TRBJ1-5
CDR3 protein: CASCLDLNSNQPQHF
CDR3 DNA: TGCGCCAGCTGTCTGGACCTTAATAGCAATCAGCCCCAGCATTTT

V gene: TRBV12-3/TRBV12-4
clone size: few
D gene: -
J gene: TRBJ2-5
CDR3 protein: CASSQTQETQYF
CDR3 DNA: TGTGCCAGCAGCCAGACCCAAGAGACCCAGTACTTC

V gene: TRBV9
clone size: -
D gene: -
J gene: TRBJ2-5
CDR3 protein: CASSVSLSGVETQYF
CDR3 DNA: TGTGCCAGCAGCGTCTCTCTTTCGGGGGTAGAGACCCAGTACTTC

V gene: TRBV3-1
clone size: -
D gene: -
J gene: TRBJ2-4
CDR3 protein: CASSQGQGVSQYF
CDR3 DNA: TGTGCCAGCAGCCAAGGGCAGGGAGTCTCTCAGTACTTC

V gene: TRBV5-1
clone size: -
D gene: -
J gene: TRBJ2-3
CDR3 protein: CASSLDVQSTDTQYF
CDR3 DNA: TGCGCCAGCAGCTTGGATGTCCAGAGCACAGATACGCAGTATTTT

V gene: TRBV2
clone size: -
D gene: -
J gene: TRBJ2-2
CDR3 protein: CALWGGRRIIANTGELFF
CDR3 DNA: TGTGCCCTCTGGGGGGGCAGGCGAATAATCGCGAACACCGGGGAGCTGTTTTTT

V gene: TRBV5-1
clone size: many
D gene: -
J gene: TRBJ1-4
CDR3 protein: CASSLAGPENNEKLFF
CDR3 DNA: TGCGCCAGCAGCTTGGCCGGGCCCGAGAATAATGAAAAACTGTTTTTT

V gene: TRBV14
clone size: many
D gene: -
J gene: TRBJ2-3
CDR3 protein: CASSQEGTANTDTQYF
CDR3 DNA: TGTGCCAGCAGCCAAGAGGGGACGGCGAACACAGATACGCAGTATTTT

V gene: TRBV5-5
clone size: -
D gene: TRBD1
J gene: TRBJ1-2
CDR3 protein: CASSDGTGLGYTF
CDR3 DNA: TGTGCCAGCAGCGACGGGACAGGGTTAGGCTACACCTTC

V gene: TRBV3-1
clone size: few
D gene: -
J gene: TRBJ2-3
CDR3 protein: CASSPYDSEGTQYF
CDR3 DNA: TGTGCCAGCAGCCCCTACGACTCCGAGGGTACGCAGTATTTT

V gene: TRBV15
clone size: few
D gene: -
J gene: TRBJ1-3
CDR3 protein: CATSNTVKGSGNTIYF
CDR3 DNA: TGTGCCACCAGTAATACTGTGAAGGGCTCTGGAAACACCATATATTTT

V gene: TRBV20-1
clone size: -
D gene: TRBD1
J gene: TRBJ1-1
CDR3 protein: CSAPGQGRGGTEAFF
CDR3 DNA: TGCAGTGCCCCGGGACAGGGAAGAGGCGGCACTGAAGCTTTCTTT

V gene: TRBV18
clone size: few
D gene: TRBD1
J gene: TRBJ1-6
CDR3 protein: CASSPRGGGDSPLHF
CDR3 DNA: TGTGCCAGCTCACCGAGAGGGGGCGGGGATTCACCCCTCCACTTT

V gene: TRBV7-2
clone size: -
D gene: TRBD1
J gene: TRBJ1-2
CDR3 protein: CASSPGQHNYGYTF
CDR3 DNA: TGTGCCAGCAGCCCGGGACAGCACAACTATGGCTACACCTTC

V gene: TRBV15
clone size: -
D gene: -
J gene: TRBJ1-6
CDR3 protein: CATSRERGSYNSPLHF
CDR3 DNA: TGTGCCACCAGCAGAGAAAGGGGCTCCTATAATTCACCCCTCCACTTT

V gene: TRBV27
clone size: few
D gene: -
J gene: TRBJ1-2
CDR3 protein: CASSLAAGYGYTF
CDR3 DNA: TGTGCCAGCAGCCTCGCAGCAGGGTATGGCTACACCTTC

V gene: TRBV28
clone size: many
D gene: -
J gene: TRBJ1-2
CDR3 protein: CASSLLQRGGGYTF
CDR3 DNA: TGTGCCAGCAGTTTATTACAAAGGGGCGGTGGCTACACCTTC

V gene: TRBV29-1
clone size: many
D gene: -
J gene: TRBJ2-2
CDR3 protein: CSVWTVNTGELFF
CDR3 DNA: TGCAGCGTTTGGACAGTGAACACCGGGGAGCTGTTTTTT

V gene: TRBV7-8
clone size: -
D gene: TRBD2
J gene: TRBJ2-1
CDR3 protein: CASSLLAGEYNEQFF
CDR3 DNA: TGTGCCAGCAGCTTATTAGCGGGAGAATACAATGAGCAGTTCTTC

V gene: TRBV7-2
clone size: few
D gene: TRBD1
J gene: TRBJ2-7
CDR3 protein: CASSSAGTAYEQYF
CDR3 DNA: TGTGCCAGCAGCTCCGCCGGGACAGCCTACGAGCAGTACTTC

V gene: TRBV28
clone size: -
D gene: -
J gene: TRBJ2-3
CDR3 protein: CAISGGRGRTDTQYF
CDR3 DNA: TGTGCCATTTCGGGGGGCAGGGGGCGAACAGATACGCAGTATTTT

V gene: TRBV14
clone size: few
D gene: -
J gene: TRBJ1-2
CDR3 protein: CASSQDIRDNRGYTF
CDR3 DNA: TGTGCCAGCAGCCAAGACATCCGGGACAATCGAGGCTACACCTTC

V gene: TRBV20-1
clone size: few
D gene: -
J gene: TRBJ2-3
CDR3 protein: CSAPRRSDTQYF
CDR3 DNA: TGCAGTGCTCCCCGGAGGTCAGATACGCAGTATTTT

V gene: TRBV7-6
clone size: -
D gene: -
J gene: TRBJ1-2
CDR3 protein: CASSPRGADYGYTF
CDR3 DNA: TGTGCCAGCAGCCCGAGGGGGGCGGACTATGGCTACACCTTC

V gene: TRBV19
clone size: -
D gene: -
J gene: TRBJ2-7
CDR3 protein: CASSIKSGGSYEQYF
CDR3 DNA: TGTGCCAGTAGTATTAAGTCTGGAGGATCTTACGAGCAGTACTTC

V gene: TRBV7-2
clone size: many
D gene: TRBD2
J gene: TRBJ2-1
CDR3 protein: CASSLGFSGGNEQFF
CDR3 DNA: TGTGCCAGCAGCTTAGGGTTTAGCGGGGGAAATGAGCAGTTCTTC

V gene: TRBV15
clone size: many
D gene: -
J gene: TRBJ1-5
CDR3 protein: CATSQSGPGQPQHF
CDR3 DNA: TGTGCCACCAGTCAATCAGGCCCCGGTCAGCCCCAGCATTTT

V gene: TRBV7-6
clone size: -
D gene: -
J gene: TRBJ2-7
CDR3 protein: CASSFSGGLAPEQYF
CDR3 DNA: TGTGCCAGCAGCTTTTCCGGGGGGCTTGCCCCCGAGCAGTACTTC

V gene: TRBV11-2
clone size: -
D gene: TRBD1
J gene: TRBJ2-1
CDR3 protein: CASRHGTGNYNEQFF
CDR3 DNA: TGTGCCAGCAGACACGGGACAGGGAATTACAATGAGCAGTTCTTC

V gene: TRBV12-3/TRBV12-4
clone size: -
D gene: TRBD1
J gene: TRBJ2-6
CDR3 protein: CASSFTGTGGSSGANVLTF
CDR3 DNA: TGTGCCAGCAGTTTTACCGGGACAGGAGGCTCCTCTGGGGCCAACGTCCTGACTTTC

V gene: TRBV11-2
clone size: few
D gene: TRBD1
J gene: TRBJ2-7
CDR3 protein: CASSQAGGSEQYF
CDR3 DNA: TGTGCCAGTTCCCAGGCAGGGGGCTCCGAGCAGTACTTC

V gene: TRBV6-5
clone size: many
D gene: -
J gene: TRBJ2-1
CDR3 protein: CASSYSQGTPNNEQFF
CDR3 DNA: TGTGCCAGCAGTTACTCACAGGGTACCCCAAACAATGAGCAGTTCTTC

V gene: TRBV29-1
clone size: -
D gene: TRBD2
J gene: TRBJ2-2
CDR3 protein: CSVGGLAGGPGTGELFF
CDR3 DNA: TGCAGCGTCGGAGGACTAGCGGGAGGGCCGGGCACCGGGGAGCTGTTTTTT

V gene: TRBV27
clone size: few
D gene: -
J gene: TRBJ2-1
CDR3 protein: CASSLTLGYNYNEQFF
CDR3 DNA: TGTGCCAGCAGTCTTACGTTAGGGTACAATTACAATGAGCAGTTCTTC

V gene: TRBV12-3/TRBV12-4
clone size: few
D gene: -
J gene: TRBJ2-2
CDR3 protein: CASSYRGGNGELFF
CDR3 DNA: TGTGCCAGCAGTTATAGGGGGGGGAACGGGGAGCTGTTTTTT

V gene: TRBV28
clone size: -
D gene: TRBD1
J gene: TRBJ2-1
CDR3 protein: CASSPPGQGANEQFF
CDR3 DNA: TGTGCCAGCAGTCCACCGGGACAGGGGGCCAATGAGCAGTTCTTC

V gene: TRBV4-1
clone size: few
D gene: -
J gene: TRBJ1-3
CDR3 protein: CASSQDRGGSGNTIYF
CDR3 DNA: TGCGCCAGCAGCCAAGACAGGGGTGGCTCTGGAAACACCATATATTTT

V gene: TRBV7-2
clone size: -
D gene: -
J gene: TRBJ2-4
CDR3 protein: CASSGASKNIQYF
CDR3 DNA: TGTGCCAGCTCTGGGGCGTCTAAAAACATTCAGTACTTC

V gene: TRBV5-6
clone size: many
D gene: -
J gene: TRBJ2-3
CDR3 protein: CASRAPQGPDTQYF
CDR3 DNA: TGTGCCAGCAGAGCCCCGCAGGGACCAGATACGCAGTATTTT

V gene: TRBV20-1
clone size: -
D gene: TRBD1
J gene: TRBJ1-2
CDR3 protein: CSASRDRGYGYTF
CDR3 DNA: TGCAGTGCGAGCCGGGACAGGGGGTATGGCTACACCTTC

V gene: TRBV6-5
clone size: many
D gene: -
J gene: TRBJ1-6
CDR3 protein: CASSYSVQLNSPLHF
CDR3 DNA: TGTGCCAGCAGTTACTCCGTTCAGCTTAATTCACCCCTCCACTTT

V gene: TRBV20-1
clone size: -
D gene: -
J gene: TRBJ1-5
CDR3 protein: CSANLRGGNQPQHF
CDR3 DNA: TGCAGTGCTAACCTCCGGGGGGGCAATCAGCCCCAGCATTTT

V gene: TRBV6-1
clone size: -
D gene: TRBD1
J gene: TRBJ2-1
CDR3 protein: CASSASWDSSYNEQFF
CDR3 DNA: TGTGCCAGCAGTGCCTCGTGGGACAGCTCCTACAATGAGCAGTTCTTC

V gene: TRBV18
clone size: few
D gene: -
J gene: TRBJ2-5
CDR3 protein: CASSPRKTSQETQYF
CDR3 DNA: TGTGCCAGCTCACCGAGGAAGACAAGCCAAGAGACCCAGTACTTC

V gene: TRBV3-1
clone size: few
D gene: -
J gene: TRBJ2-6
CDR3 protein: CASSQERAGANVLTF
CDR3 DNA: TGTGCCAGCAGCCAAGAGAGGGCTGGGGCCAACGTCCTGACTTTC

V gene: TRBV11-1
clone size: few
D gene: -
J gene: TRBJ2-2
CDR3 protein: CASSFGETGELFF
CDR3 DNA: TGTGCCAGCAGCTTCGGGGAAACCGGGGAGCTGTTTTTT

V gene: TRBV6-1
clone size: -
D gene: -
J gene: TRBJ1-4
CDR3 protein: CASSEVLSVNEKLFF
CDR3 DNA: TGTGCCAGCAGTGAAGTACTGAGCGTCAATGAAAAACTGTTTTTT

V gene: TRBV20-1
clone size: many
D gene: -
J gene: TRBJ2-2
CDR3 protein: CSARWGGRTGELFF
CDR3 DNA: TGCAGTGCTAGGTGGGGGGGCAGGACCGGGGAGCTGTTTTTT

V gene: TRBV15
clone size: few
D gene: TRBD1
J gene: TRBJ1-5
CDR3 protein: CATSRGSPLDRVNQPQHF
CDR3 DNA: TGTGCCACCAGCAGAGGTTCCCCCCTTGACAGGGTCAATCAGCCCCAGCATTTT

V gene: TRBV29-1
clone size: -
D gene: TRBD2
J gene: TRBJ2-3
CDR3 protein: CNVRSGTSGGDTQYF
CDR3 DNA: TGCAACGTTCGTTCCGGGACTAGCGGGGGCGATACGCAGTATTTT

V gene: TRBV12-3/TRBV12-4
clone size: few
D gene: -
J gene: TRBJ2-1
CDR3 protein: CASRGGSYNEQFF
CDR3 DNA: TGTGCCAGCAGGGGGGGATCCTACAATGAGCAGTTCTTC

V gene: TRBV6-2/TRBV6-3
clone size: many
D gene: TRBD1
J gene: TRBJ2-2
CDR3 protein: CASSYVTGQANTGELFF
CDR3 DNA: TGTGCCAGCAGTTATGTGACGGGACAGGCGAACACCGGGGAGCTGTTTTTT

V gene: TRBV6-2/TRBV6-3
clone size: few
D gene: TRBD1
J gene: TRBJ1-4
CDR3 protein: CASTRDSDEKLFF
CDR3 DNA: TGTGCCAGCACCCGGGACAGCGATGAAAAACTGTTTTTT

V gene: TRBV12-3/TRBV12-4
clone size: few
D gene: -
J gene: TRBJ1-5
CDR3 protein: CASSKGPQPQHF
CDR3 DNA: TGTGCCAGCAGTAAGGGCCCCCAGCCCCAGCATTTT

V gene: TRBV5-1
clone size: many
D gene: TRBD1
J gene: TRBJ1-1
CDR3 protein: CASSWAVTTGGTEAFF
CDR3 DNA: TGCGCCAGCAGCTGGGCGGTCACTACAGGGGGCACTGAAGCTTTCTTT

V gene: TRBV5-1
clone size: few
D gene: -
J gene: TRBJ1-2
CDR3 protein: CASSLGPDSRHGYTF
CDR3 DNA: TGCGCCAGCAGCTTGGGGCCGGACTCCCGACATGGCTACACCTTC